The rows below give T cell receptor beta chains drawn from one sample of a study of T cell responses to AZD1222 COVID-19 vaccine. Measured with immunoSEQ multiplex PCR; TCRdb has only the in-frame clones, and not every one. The data contain some 71,000 clones, around 83% of them singletons. Source: peripheral blood, taken on day 0 of AZD1222 vaccination. These receptor sequences come from an adult in good health. Each CDR3 is given with its conserved first and last residue. The D gene is left open where the match is weak. Size values are once, few and many counts, or a class for expanded clones, and some rows have none.

size: -
D: TRBD1
J: TRBJ2-7
V: TRBV11-3
DNA: TGTGCCAGCAGCTGCCGGGACAGGGCCTACGAGCAGTACTTC
CDR3: CASSCRDRAYEQYF

size: medium-sized
D: -
J: TRBJ1-5
V: TRBV28
DNA: TGTGCCAGCAGTTTTCCGGGGAGGGGCAATCAGCCCCAGCATTTT
CDR3: CASSFPGRGNQPQHF

size: -
D: -
J: TRBJ1-5
V: TRBV6-2/TRBV6-3
DNA: TGTGCCAGCAGTTATGTAGGAGAGGTCGGGCTTAGCAATCAGCCCCAGCATTTT
CDR3: CASSYVGEVGLSNQPQHF

size: -
D: -
J: TRBJ1-3
V: TRBV2
DNA: TGTGCCAGCACCCTAAGCAGTGGAAACACCATATATTTT
CDR3: CASTLSSGNTIYF

size: -
D: -
J: TRBJ1-6
V: TRBV4-1
DNA: TGCGCCAGCAGCCTTCGTAATTCACCCCTCCACTTT
CDR3: CASSLRNSPLHF

size: once
D: -
J: TRBJ2-6
V: TRBV5-1
DNA: TGCGCCAGCAGCCTTATGACAGTCGCGAGCTCTGGGGCCAACGTCCTGACTTTC
CDR3: CASSLMTVASSGANVLTF

size: -
D: -
J: TRBJ2-7
V: TRBV7-9
DNA: TGTGCCAGCAGCTTAGTAGGGGGGAACGAGCAGTACTTC
CDR3: CASSLVGGNEQYF

size: few
D: -
J: TRBJ2-2
V: TRBV28
DNA: TGTGCCAGCAAGGCTCCGAACACCGGGGAGCTGTTTTTT
CDR3: CASKAPNTGELFF

size: -
D: -
J: TRBJ1-6
V: TRBV7-2
DNA: TGTGCCAGCAGCTTGCCTCAGGGTAATAATTCACCCCTCCACTTT
CDR3: CASSLPQGNNSPLHF

size: -
D: TRBD2
J: TRBJ2-7
V: TRBV6-2/TRBV6-3
DNA: TGTGCCAGCAGTACGGTAGCGGGGGGGACCTACGAGCAGTACTTC
CDR3: CASSTVAGGTYEQYF

size: few
D: -
J: TRBJ2-7
V: TRBV28
DNA: TGTGCCAGCAGTTTAGGGGTAAAGGGATTGAAGTACGAGCAGTACTTC
CDR3: CASSLGVKGLKYEQYF

size: -
D: -
J: TRBJ1-2
V: TRBV7-2
DNA: TGTGCCAGCAGCCAGAGGGGACCTTCCGCCCGCTATGGCTACACCTTC
CDR3: CASSQRGPSARYGYTF

size: -
D: -
J: TRBJ1-2
V: TRBV30
DNA: TGTGCCTGGAGTGTAATAGAGTCTGCGGGCTACACCTTC
CDR3: CAWSVIESAGYTF

size: -
D: -
J: TRBJ2-7
V: TRBV5-1
DNA: TGCGCCAGCAGCGACCCCCGCAGCTCCTACGAGCAGTACTTC
CDR3: CASSDPRSSYEQYF

size: -
D: TRBD1
J: TRBJ1-2
V: TRBV5-1
DNA: TGCGCCAGCAGCCGGCAACAGGGGGTGGAATCAAAATTCCTCTATGGCTACACCTTC
CDR3: CASSRQQGVESKFLYGYTF

size: -
D: -
J: TRBJ1-6
V: TRBV3-1/TRBV3-2
DNA: TGTGCCAGCACCGCCCGGAGAGGGGGGGGTTCACCCCTCCACTTT
CDR3: CASTARRGGGSPLHF

size: -
D: -
J: TRBJ1-5
V: TRBV15
DNA: TGTGCCACCAGCAGAGCGGGGCAGCCCGATCAGCCCCAGCATTTT
CDR3: CATSRAGQPDQPQHF

size: -
D: -
J: TRBJ2-2
V: TRBV6-2/TRBV6-3
DNA: TGTGCCAGCAGTTACGAAGGGACGGCGAACACCGGGGAGCTGTTTTTT
CDR3: CASSYEGTANTGELFF

size: -
D: -
J: TRBJ2-5
V: TRBV5-1
DNA: TGCGCCAGCAGCTTAGGACCCCTCCACCAAGAGACCCAGTACTTC
CDR3: CASSLGPLHQETQYF

size: -
D: -
J: TRBJ2-2
V: TRBV28
DNA: TGTGCCAGCACTAAAACAAGGGGCAACACCGGGGAGCTGTTTTTT
CDR3: CASTKTRGNTGELFF

size: -
D: -
J: TRBJ1-4
V: TRBV5-6
DNA: TGTGCCAGCAGCTTGCTTCAGGGGCCTAATGAAAAACTGTTTTTT
CDR3: CASSLLQGPNEKLFF

size: -
D: -
J: TRBJ2-3
V: TRBV20-1
DNA: TGCAGTGCTAGTTCCCCCCGAGCAGGGGAATCAGATACGCAGTATTTT
CDR3: CSASSPRAGESDTQYF

size: few
D: TRBD2
J: TRBJ2-1
V: TRBV11-3
DNA: TGTGCCAGCAGCTTAGGGGCTAGCGGGGCCTACAATGAGCAGTTCTTC
CDR3: CASSLGASGAYNEQFF

size: -
D: -
J: TRBJ2-2
V: TRBV28
DNA: TGTGCCAGCAGGGCGGGACAGCGGTCCGGGGAGCTGTTTTTT
CDR3: CASRAGQRSGELFF

size: -
D: -
J: TRBJ2-7
V: TRBV5-6
DNA: TGTGCCAGCAGCCTCTATGGTAGCGGAAACTACGAGCAGTACTTC
CDR3: CASSLYGSGNYEQYF

size: -
D: -
J: TRBJ2-1
V: TRBV11-2
DNA: TGTGCCAGCAGCCTTTATCATAGGCAGGGCAATGAGCAGTTCTTC
CDR3: CASSLYHRQGNEQFF

size: -
D: -
J: TRBJ1-4
V: TRBV6-1
DNA: TGTGCCAGCAGTGAAGTAGGGAGTACGCGAGAAAAACTGTTTTTT
CDR3: CASSEVGSTREKLFF

size: -
D: -
J: TRBJ1-2
V: TRBV28
DNA: TGTGCCAGCAGTTCCCGGCCTGGAGGGGAGGGCTACACCTTC
CDR3: CASSSRPGGEGYTF

size: -
D: -
J: TRBJ2-1
V: TRBV7-2
DNA: TGTGCCAGCAGCCTCGAATCAAATGAGCAGTTCTTC
CDR3: CASSLESNEQFF

size: -
D: -
J: TRBJ1-4
V: TRBV28
DNA: TGTGCCAGCAGTCCAATCCGGCAGGTTAATGAAAAACTGTTTTTT
CDR3: CASSPIRQVNEKLFF

size: -
D: -
J: TRBJ2-3
V: TRBV7-2
DNA: TGTGCCAGCAGCTTAGTCAAGGTAGCCCATACGCAGTATTTT
CDR3: CASSLVKVAHTQYF

size: -
D: -
J: TRBJ1-5
V: TRBV7-3
DNA: TGTGCCAGCAGCTTACTTCCCGATCAGCCCCAGCATTTT
CDR3: CASSLLPDQPQHF

size: -
D: TRBD2
J: TRBJ2-7
V: TRBV5-4
DNA: TGTGCCAGCAGCTTGGAACCGGGGGGGCTTGGGGAGCAGTACTTC
CDR3: CASSLEPGGLGEQYF

size: -
D: TRBD1
J: TRBJ1-1
V: TRBV7-9
DNA: TGTGCCAGCAGGCCAGGGACAGGGTCGGGAACTGAAGCTTTCTTT
CDR3: CASRPGTGSGTEAFF

size: -
D: TRBD1
J: TRBJ1-6
V: TRBV5-1
DNA: TGCGCCAGCAGCCTAAGACAGGGGGACAATTCACCCCTCCACTTT
CDR3: CASSLRQGDNSPLHF

size: -
D: TRBD1
J: TRBJ1-2
V: TRBV5-5
DNA: TGTGCCAGCAGCTTCTGGACAGGGGAAGTTGGCTACACCTTC
CDR3: CASSFWTGEVGYTF

size: -
D: -
J: TRBJ2-5
V: TRBV29-1
DNA: TGCAGCGTTGGGACCGGGACAAGGGAGACCCAGTACTTC
CDR3: CSVGTGTRETQYF

size: -
D: TRBD2
J: TRBJ2-5
V: TRBV7-6
DNA: TGTGCCAGCAGTCTAACCGGGACTAGCGGCCAAGAGACCCAGTACTTC
CDR3: CASSLTGTSGQETQYF